A single sample is the source of the 19 T cell receptor beta chains below, sequenced in a study of cytomegalovirus exposure and HLA in healthy donors. The method was immunoSEQ multiplex PCR; TCRdb's version includes in-frame clones alone and lacks a portion of them. The table shows about 130,000 clones, with about nine tenths occurring only once. The sequencing sample was made of PBMCs. The receptor set was obtained from a young man in good health and CMV-seronegative.

The V gene is TRBV5-1, the J gene TRBJ2-7; the D gene is possibly TRBD2 (5 bases). The germline V gene has CDR1 SGHRS and CDR2 YFSETQ. There are 15 residues in the CDR3. V was clipped by 7 bases and J by 3 bases, with 20 bases between them. The CDR3 reads CASHQFWPGDYEQYF. CDR3 bases: TGCGCCAGCCACCAGTTTTGGCCCGGGGACTACGAGCAGTACTTC.

This clone was picked up a small number of times. This sequence joins TRBV6-1 and TRBJ2-7; TRBD1 matches at 9 bases. The CDR3 consists of 16 residues. Unmatched junction bases numbered 10, after V lost 4 bases and J lost 3 bases. Per germline, CDR1 MNHNS and CDR2 SASEGT. DNA of the CDR3: TGTGCCAGCAGTGTGAAGCCGGGACAGGGTTACTACGAGCAGTACTTC. Amino acids: CASSVKPGQGYYEQYF.

The chain recombines TRBV6-4 with TRBJ1-2; the match to TRBD1 covers 8 bases. The CDR3 covers 14 residues. The germline V gene has CDR1 MRHNA and CDR2 SNTAGT. The V gene end was trimmed by 6 bases and the J gene end by 8 bases; junction bases not matched to a gene: 11. The CDR3 DNA follows: TGTGCCAGCAGCCGGGACAGGTGGACTGGGGGCTACACCTTC. Its protein is CASSRDRWTGGYTF.

V is TRBV2 and J is TRBJ2-5; 8 nucleotides match TRBD1. J lost 13 bases, V lost 0 bases, and 7 bases had no gene match. This CDR3 has 13 residues. CDR1 is SNHLY, CDR2 FYNNEI, per germline. As DNA, the CDR3 is TGTGCCAGCAGTGAAGCGCTTCGACAGGGGTTGTACTTC. Translation gives CASSEALRQGLYF.

A single count supports this clone. The chain combines TRBV5-4 with TRBJ1-1; tentatively, D is TRBD1 (6 bases). The CDR3 extends over 15 amino acids. V lost 6 bases to trimming and J lost 5 bases, with 20 bases between them. Germline V gene lookup returns CDR1 SGHNT and CDR2 YYREEE (reference sequence). The CDR3 spells CASTKTGSGITEAFF. The CDR3 DNA follows: TGTGCCAGCACCAAGACAGGATCTGGAATTACTGAAGCTTTCTTT.

The chain is built from TRBV5-1 and TRBJ2-5, with 7 positions matching TRBD2. This CDR3 contains 14 residues. J was trimmed by 4 bases and V by 4 bases; bases with no gene match: 7. Germline V gene sequence: CDR1 SGHRS, CDR2 YFSETQ. CDR3 bases: TGCGCCAGCAGCCCGGGGGGAGGGTCAGAGACCCAGTACTTC. Translated: CASSPGGGSETQYF.

The table lists this clone with a count of one. The rearrangement joins TRBV4-1 to TRBJ2-3; TRBD2 matches at 11 bases. CDR1 is MGHRA and CDR2 is YSYEKL in the germline V gene. With V trimmed by 1 base and J by 2 bases, 2 bases remained unmatched. CDR3 size: 16 residues. Here the CDR3 DNA reads TGCGCCAGCAGCCAAGTACTAGCGGGGGCCACAGATACGCAGTATTTT. This sequence encodes CASSQVLAGATDTQYF.

Written as DNA, the CDR3 is TGCGCCAGCAACTATTACGGGACAGCTAACACTGAAGCTTTCTTT. Amino acid sequence: CASNYYGTANTEAFF. The chain carries TRBV5-1 and TRBJ1-1; 7 bases fit TRBD1. The CDR3 has 15 amino acids. The V gene end was trimmed by 6 bases and the J gene end by 2 bases; junction bases not matched to a gene: 10. CDR1 and CDR2 from the germline V gene are SGHRS and YFSETQ.

The V gene is TRBV20-1, the J gene TRBJ1-6, with D hard to call. V was shortened by 5 bases and J by 7 bases, with 6 bases between the two germline ends. Germline assignment: CDR1 DFQATT and CDR2 SNEGSKA (reference sequence). The CDR3 is made up of 11 amino acids. As DNA, the CDR3 is TGCAGTGCTCTAGAAAATTCACCCCTCCACTTT. Its protein product is CSALENSPLHF.

The chain uses TRBV6-1 and TRBJ1-1; D gene unclear. Germline V gene sequence: CDR1 MNHNS, CDR2 SASEGT. V lost 2 bases to trimming and J lost 1 base, with 11 bases between them. The CDR3 loop spans 15 amino acids. The CDR3 sequence is CASSESVRGNTEAFF. As DNA, the CDR3 is TGTGCCAGCAGTGAATCGGTCAGAGGGAACACTGAAGCTTTCTTT.

This chain joins TRBV6-6 and TRBJ1-2; 7 bases match TRBD1. Germline V gives CDR1 MNHNY, CDR2 SVGAGI (reference sequence). The CDR3 runs to 15 residues. V dropped 4 bases and J dropped 4; count of bases not matched to a gene: 9. CDR3 protein: CASSWADRVGYGYTF. In nucleotides, the CDR3 is TGTGCCAGCAGTTGGGCCGACAGGGTAGGCTATGGCTACACCTTC.

The V call is TRBV5-6, the J call TRBJ2-3; a weak D match, TRBD1 (6 bases). V was cut by 0 bases and J by 3 bases, with 8 bases left in between. Germline V gene sequence: CDR1 SGHDT, CDR2 YYEEEE. The CDR3 is 14 amino acids. The CDR3 spells CASSLAGETDTQYF. CDR3 DNA sequence: TGTGCCAGCAGCTTGGCAGGGGAAACAGATACGCAGTATTTT. Full variable domain (rest looked up from reference TRBV5-6 and TRBJ2-3): DAGVTQSPTHLIKTRGQQVTLRCSPKSGHDTVSWYQQALGQGPQFIFQYYEEEERQRGNFPDRFSGHQFPNYSSELNVNALLLGDSALYLCASSLAGETDTQYFGPGTRLTVL.

The chain employs TRBV5-1 and TRBJ2-3; tentatively, D is TRBD2 (6 bases). V was clipped by 0 bases and J by 0 bases, with 11 bases between them. The CDR3 sequence is 16 residues long. Germline V gene sequence: CDR1 SGHRS, CDR2 YFSETQ. CDR3 nucleotides: TGCGCCAGCAGCTTGGCGGCGGGGAGGAGCACAGATACGCAGTATTTT. Translation gives CASSLAAGRSTDTQYF. Complete variable domain (other parts from reference TRBV5-1 and TRBJ2-3): KAGVTQTPRYLIKTRGQQVTLSCSPISGHRSVSWYQQTPGQGLQFLFEYFSETQRNKGNFPGRFSGRQFSNSRSEMNVSTLELGDSALYLCASSLAAGRSTDTQYFGPGTRLTVL.

This rearrangement joins TRBV5-1 to TRBJ2-7, with 10 bases fitting TRBD1. After removal of 3 bases from V and 6 bases from J, the junction contained 12 bases not matched to a gene. The CDR3 totals 16 residues. Germline V lookup: CDR1 SGHRS, CDR2 YFSETQ. CDR3 sequence reads: CASSYIKTGGAFEQYF. CDR3 coding DNA: TGCGCCAGCAGCTACATAAAGACAGGGGGCGCGTTCGAGCAGTACTTC.

This clone was recorded a few times. The CDR3: CASSQILARGVNEAFF. The CDR3 DNA follows: TGCGCCAGCAGCCAGATCCTCGCCAGGGGGGTTAATGAAGCTTTCTTT. The rearrangement uses TRBV4-1 and TRBJ1-1; 7 bases map to TRBD1. Germline CDR1 and CDR2: MGHRA and YSYEKL. Trimming at V came to 3 bases and at J to 7 bases, leaving 14 bases not matched to a gene. The CDR3 is 16 residues long.

The chain is built from TRBV6-1 and TRBJ2-1, with TRBD1 identical over 9 bases. CDR1 and CDR2 from the germline V gene are MNHNS and SASEGT. V gave up 7 bases and J gave up 9 bases; unmatched junction bases: 10. This CDR3 spans 14 amino acids. Here the CDR3 DNA reads TGTGCCAGCACCCTCGGACAGGGGCGTAGTGAGCAGTTCTTC. Residues: CASTLGQGRSEQFF.

The chain couples TRBV28 to TRBJ1-4; D gene uncertain. CDR1 MDHEN and CDR2 SYDVKM come from the germline V gene. V was clipped by 5 bases and J by 2 bases, with 15 bases between them. The CDR3 covers 16 residues. CDR3 sequence (DNA): TGTGCCAGCAGTAGCGATTACGGGGTCACTAATGAAAAACTGTTTTTT. Protein sequence: CASSSDYGVTNEKLFF.

DNA for the CDR3: TGTGCCAGCAGCTTAGCGGGGCAGGGCTACAATGAGCAGTTCTTC. Translating gives CASSLAGQGYNEQFF. This chain joins TRBV7-6 and TRBJ2-1, with D perhaps matching TRBD1 (5 bases). CDR1 and CDR2 (germline): SGHVS, FNYEAQ. V was clipped by 0 bases and J by 3 bases, with 9 bases between them. This CDR3 is built from 15 residues. Supplemented by reference TRBV7-6 and TRBJ2-1, the full variable domain reads GAGVSQSPRYKVTKRGQDVALRCDPISGHVSLYWYRQALGQGPEFLTYFNYEAQQDKSGLPNDRFSAERPEGSISTLTIQRTEQRDSAMYRCASSLAGQGYNEQFFGPGTRLTVL.

The rearrangement joins TRBV5-5 to TRBJ1-4; 7 positions agree with TRBD1. CDR1 and CDR2 from the germline V gene are SGHKS and YYEKEE (reference sequence). The CDR3 contains 16 residues. The J segment lost 1 base and the V segment lost 2 bases, leaving 5 bases of the junction unmatched. The CDR3 sequence: CASSFGQARTNEKLFF. The CDR3 DNA reads as TGTGCCAGCAGCTTCGGACAGGCTAGAACTAATGAAAAACTGTTTTTT.